This T cell receptor (beta chain) was obtained from a study of cytomegalovirus exposure and HLA in healthy donors. On the study more broadly: Among some 400 genotyped donors, approximately 80% fell in the Caucasian-associated ancestry cluster.

There are 15 residues in the CDR3. Germline V gene lookup returns CDR1 LNHDA and CDR2 SQIVND (reference sequence). Germline trimming cut 5 bases from V and 3 bases from J; bases unmatched to any gene: 7. It was with 60 Vbeta and 13 Jbeta primers that the PCR ran. The authors' processing: In a later analysis, about 11 million of about 80 million unique beta chains occurred in at least two donors. The repertoire was sequenced with immunoSEQ multiplex PCR; TCRdb's copy has only in-frame clones and lacks some. V and J calls and clone size are those listed in that table; D and trimming were worked out from the DNA. Its table records roughly 60,000 clones. Overall study results and limits: The number of N-insertions in an Asian-associated ancestry cluster was reportedly below the approximately 600-donor mean in a later analysis. Productive rates of about 90% or about 30% were seen for most TCR beta V segments in an earlier analysis.

In terms of frequency, this clone is medium-sized. No antigen is known for it. The clonotype originates from a male donor in good health and CMV-seronegative. The source material was PBMCs. The rearrangement joins TRBV19 to TRBJ2-1; 7 bases map to TRBD2. The CDR3 loop reads CASSVRDYIYNEQFF. As DNA, the CDR3 is TGTGCCAGTAGTGTACGGGACTATATCTACAATGAGCAGTTCTTC.